The following is a TCR beta chain sequence with its context. This clone's antigen is unknown. No per-base quality is available; no much larger clone lies one base away. The immunoSEQ Assay, a bias-controlled multiplex PCR, was used to amplify TCRbeta CDR3 regions from genomic DNA. The published analysis was carried out like this. Within the assay, amplification of reference gene primers was used to estimate how many nucleated cells each sample contained. Sequence reads were collapsed and filtered to measure the absolute abundance of every unique TCRbeta CDR3 rearrangement. Productive Simpson clonality was computed per sample as the square root of Simpson's diversity index over productive rearrangements. TCRdb holds this immuneACCESS table with in-frame rearrangements only. Some clones are missing; in checked studies, unresolved V genes explain under half, and the rest has no known cause. For V, J and clone size, that table is used; D and trimming come from the DNA. The sample table lists 100,000 to 150,000 clones, approximately 74% of them with a count of one. The ten largest clones capture 6% of the sample.

The data are from a study of blood T cell repertoires in COVID-19 (dated by TCRdb to about 2020). A note on the overall study: Samples covering the acute and convalescent phases of COVID-19 were provided by collaborators in the United States, Italy and Spain. The material from the prospective study consisted of cDNA or gDNA derived from T cells, B-cell-depleted T cells, or PBMCs. Deeply sampled blood TCRbeta repertoires from subjects exposed to, actively infected with, or recovered from COVID-19 were included in the dataset. A freely available public database, intended as a resource for researchers studying the immune response to SARS-CoV-2, is where the repertoires were released. The samples were drawn from two sources: the first 160 participants of the ongoing ImmuneRACE study, and about 1,300 subjects contributed by 6 global collaborators. A de-identified subject ID, COVID-19 status, age in years and sex were almost always included in the sample metadata. HLA class I and class II types, where available, came from metadata supplied by the sample provider rather than from assay-based typing. What the research found in general, with its limitations: Clinical and demographic metadata were provided uncurated, with the amount varying by source and participant.

At one collaborating source in Seattle, patients were enrolled during active infection and were followed longitudinally through the course of disease. Collaborating institutions collected whole blood in K2EDTA tubes following their own protocols. For TCRbeta analysis, collaborators shipped samples in one of three forms: frozen whole blood, isolated PBMCs, or DNA extracted from either of those sample types. Spanning cysteine to phenylalanine, the CDR3 consists of 14 amino acids. Only the CDR3 portion is preserved as DNA: 42 bases, with reading frame beginning at the first base. In the germline V gene, CDR1 corresponds to KGHSH and CDR2 to LQKENI. V and J are truncated by 8 bases and 1 base respectively, leaving an intervening sequence of 14 bases.

The receptor's source is a man at least 80 years old with COVID-19, enrolled during active disease. Sequencing used peripheral blood. The chain couples TRBV18 to TRBJ1-1; a tentative D match to TRBD1 spans 5 bases. The nucleotides read TGTGCCAGCGGAGTGGGGGGGTGGAACACTGAAGCTTTCTTT. Translated, this is CASGVGGWNTEAFF. Full variable domain (CDR3 extended with the reference TRBV18 and TRBJ1-1 proteins): NAGVMQNPRHLVRRRGQEARLRCSPMKGHSHVYWYRQLPEEGLKFMVYLQKENIIDESGMPKERFSAEFPKEGPSILRIQQVVRGDSAAYFCASGVGGWNTEAFFGQGTRLTVV.